The next 30 T cell receptor beta chains were all read from a single sample in a study of blood T cell repertoires in COVID-19. Some clones are missing from TCRdb's copy, which holds only in-frame ones; the method was immunoSEQ multiplex PCR. Among more than 100,000 clones listed, 85% to 90% were seen once. Source material: peripheral blood. These receptors all stem from a woman between 50 and 59 years old with active or convalescent COVID-19.

The rearrangement uses TRBV28 and TRBJ1-5; unclear D gene. The V end was cut by 4 bases, the J end by 4 bases, with 11 bases between. CDR3 length equals 14 residues. Germline CDR1 MDHEN, CDR2 SYDVKM. CDR3 nucleotides: TGTGCCAGCAGTTACGAAAGGAGTAATCAGCCCCAGCATTTT. It codes for CASSYERSNQPQHF.

There are a few counts of this clone. The chain carries TRBV5-6 and TRBJ1-1; weak D call: TRBD1 (5 bases). The CDR3 sequence is 13 residues long. Germline V CDR1 and CDR2: SGHDT, YYEEEE. V was clipped by 2 bases and J by 6 bases, with 11 bases between them. CDR3 nucleotide sequence: TGTGCCAGCAGCTTCGACAGTCCGGCTGAAGCTTTCTTT. This gives the protein CASSFDSPAEAFF.

The genes are TRBV30 and TRBJ1-4; TRBD1 might be the D (5 bases). V was cut by 2 bases and J by 4 bases, with 26 bases left in between. The CDR3 runs 19 residues. Germline CDR1 reads GTSNPN; CDR2 reads SVGIG (reference sequence). The CDR3 DNA reads TGTGCCTGGAGTCACTCCCATTCAGGGTTTAGTCTTCTTAATGAAAAACTGTTTTTT. Protein sequence: CAWSHSHSGFSLLNEKLFF.

The chain links TRBV6-2 or TRBV6-3 to TRBJ1-1; 11 positions match TRBD1. Per the germline V gene, CDR1 is MNHEY and CDR2 is SVGEGT. The CDR3 extends over 15 amino acids. J lost 5 bases, V lost 5 bases, and 7 bases had no gene match. The CDR3 loop reads CASSQGQGAGTEAFF. The DNA of the CDR3 is TGTGCCAGCAGTCAAGGACAGGGGGCAGGGACTGAAGCTTTCTTT.

The rearrangement uses TRBV28 and TRBJ1-4; possibly TRBD1 for D (5 bases). The CDR3 length is 17 residues. Germline CDR1 reads MDHEN; CDR2 reads SYDVKM. V was cut by 6 bases and J by 8 bases, with 25 bases left in between. CDR3 nucleotides: TGTGCCAGCAGCCCGACGGGGGTTGGGGCGATGGGAGAAAAACTGTTTTTT. It is translated as CASSPTGVGAMGEKLFF.

The chain carries TRBV7-2 and TRBJ2-5; weak D call: TRBD1 (5 bases). Germline CDR1 SGHTA, CDR2 FQGNSA. CDR3 length equals 17 residues. Deletions cut 0 bases from V and 2 bases from J, with 16 bases between. The CDR3 region has the DNA TGTGCCAGCAGCTTAGCGGCAAGGGGAAGGGTACAAGAGACCCAGTACTTC. Its protein product is CASSLAARGRVQETQYF.

The chain joins TRBV6-6 to TRBJ2-2; 7 nucleotides align to TRBD1. J was trimmed by 1 base and V by 7 bases; bases with no gene match: 6. The CDR3 extends over 15 amino acids. Germline V CDR1 and CDR2: MNHNY, SVGAGI (reference sequence). The CDR3 reads CASIMGQQNTGELFF. In DNA, the CDR3 is TGTGCCAGCATCATGGGACAGCAGAACACCGGGGAGCTGTTTTTT.

The chain recombines TRBV7-2 with TRBJ2-5; D may be TRBD2 (5 bases). Trimming took 5 bases from V and 1 from J, leaving 11 bases between them. This CDR3 contains 14 residues. The germline V gene encodes CDR1 SGHTA and CDR2 FQGNSA. Here the CDR3 reads CASSLRARQETQYF. The CDR3 coding sequence is TGTGCCAGCAGCCTGCGGGCCCGCCAAGAGACCCAGTACTTC.

The chain carries TRBV4-1 and TRBJ2-1; 9 nucleotides match TRBD2. This CDR3 has 16 residues. Germline assignment: CDR1 MGHRA and CDR2 YSYEKL. Trimming removed 1 base from V and 8 bases from J; junction bases left unmatched: 9. CDR3 sequence: CASSQVASGRFHEQFF. The DNA of the CDR3 is TGCGCCAGCAGCCAAGTGGCCAGCGGGAGGTTTCATGAGCAGTTCTTC.

The V and J genes are TRBV5-1 and TRBJ2-5; D unclear. This CDR3 contains 14 residues. Between the trimmed V and J ends, which lost 0 bases and 2 bases, there was a span of 8 bases. CDR1 and CDR2 (germline): SGHRS, YFSETQ. The CDR3 DNA reads as TGCGCCAGCAGCTTGGAATACTATCAAGAGACCCAGTACTTC. Translation gives CASSLEYYQETQYF.

V gene TRBV7-2 combines with J gene TRBJ2-7; 11 bases agree with TRBD2. The V segment lost 5 bases and the J segment 2 bases; nucleotides outside the gene matches: 2. The CDR3 totals 14 residues. The V gene's germline CDR1 is SGHTA and CDR2 FQGNSA. CDR3 amino acids: CASSGTSGPYEQYF. CDR3 nucleotides: TGTGCCAGCAGCGGGACTAGCGGCCCCTACGAGCAGTACTTC.

The chain recombines TRBV7-3 with TRBJ2-3; 9 bases map to TRBD1. The CDR3 has 16 residues. Per the germline V gene, CDR1 is SGHTA and CDR2 is FQGTGA. Trimming took 2 bases from V and 2 from J; bases not matched to a gene: 5. CDR3 in amino acids: CASSLGTGYSTDTQYF. The CDR3 DNA reads TGTGCCAGCAGCTTAGGGACAGGGTATTCCACAGATACGCAGTATTTT.

This CDR3 is CASSDGALLSQPQHF. The CDR3 region has the DNA TGTGCCAGCAGTGACGGAGCCCTGTTGTCCCAGCCCCAGCATTTT. This chain uses TRBV28 with TRBJ1-5; no clear D gene. The germline CDR1 and CDR2 sequences are MDHEN and SYDVKM. Deletions cut 5 bases from V and 7 bases from J, with 18 bases between. The CDR3 sequence is 15 residues long. The full variable domain, rest sourced from reference TRBV28 and TRBJ1-5, is DVKVTQSSRYLVKRTGEKVFLECVQDMDHENMFWYRQDPGLGLRLIYFSYDVKMKEKGDIPEGYSVSREKKERFSLILESASTNQTSMYLCASSDGALLSQPQHFGDGTRLSIL.

This clone was seen a single time. The rearrangement uses TRBV2 and TRBJ1-2; D is ambiguous. The germline V gene encodes CDR1 SNHLY and CDR2 FYNNEI. The V gene lost 3 bases and the J gene lost 0 bases, with 11 bases spanning the gap. The CDR3 is made up of 15 amino acids. CDR3: CASSDGSTSNYGYTF. The CDR3 region has the DNA TGTGCCAGCAGTGATGGTAGTACGTCTAACTATGGCTACACCTTC.

The chain has TRBV30 and TRBJ2-5; 8 bases match TRBD1. The CDR3 runs to 15 residues. V lost 5 bases and J lost 5; bases outside the gene matches: 13. Germline CDR1 reads GTSNPN; CDR2 reads SVGIG (reference sequence). The CDR3 bases are TGTGCCTGGTGTAGGGCAGGGGGCAGGGGGGAGACCCAGTACTTC. Protein product: CAWCRAGGRGETQYF.

V is TRBV5-1 and J is TRBJ1-2; D remains unclear. Trimming pared 3 bases from V and 0 bases from J, leaving 6 bases between. Germline CDR1 is SGHRS and CDR2 is YFSETQ. CDR3 length equals 13 residues. CDR3 protein: CASSYRANYGYTF. CDR3 in DNA: TGCGCCAGCAGCTACCGGGCTAACTATGGCTACACCTTC.

V gene TRBV9 combines with J gene TRBJ2-7, with D possibly matching TRBD2 (6 bases). Per the germline V gene, CDR1 is SGDLS and CDR2 is YYNGEE. The CDR3 sequence is 13 residues long. V was pared by 2 bases and J by 2 bases, with 8 bases between. The CDR3 nucleotides are TGTGCCAGCAGCGTGGGGACTGCCTACGAGCAGTACTTC. This encodes CASSVGTAYEQYF.

The chain has TRBV10-3 and TRBJ2-2; D might be TRBD2 (6 bases). Germline V gene data show CDR1 as ENHRY and CDR2 as SYGVKD. V gave up 6 bases and J gave up 4 bases, with 12 bases separating them. The length of the CDR3 is 14 residues. The CDR3 reads CAISGGPGTGELFF. CDR3 sequence (DNA): TGTGCCATCAGCGGAGGGCCCGGCACCGGGGAGCTGTTTTTT.

The genes are TRBV30 and TRBJ2-7; D is perhaps TRBD2 (6 bases). There are 13 residues in the CDR3. The V end lost 0 bases, the J end lost 6 bases, and 12 bases lay between the germline ends. CDR1 and CDR2 (germline): GTSNPN, SVGIG (reference sequence). The CDR3 DNA follows: TGTGCCTGGAGTGTAGTAGAGGGAGGCGAGCAGTACTTC. It codes for CAWSVVEGGEQYF.

The V call is TRBV6-6, the J call TRBJ2-1; D not resolved. Trimming removed 0 bases from V and 1 base from J, with 10 bases in between. Germline CDR1 is MNHNY and CDR2 is SVGAGI (reference sequence). This CDR3 is built from 16 residues. The CDR3 loop is CASSYSNGSSYNEQFF. DNA of the CDR3: TGTGCCAGCAGTTACTCCAACGGGTCGTCCTACAATGAGCAGTTCTTC.

This clone has only one observation. This sequence joins TRBV9 and TRBJ2-1; the match to TRBD2 covers 15 bases. With V trimmed by 2 bases and J by 10 bases, 4 bases remained unmatched. Per the germline V gene, CDR1 is SGDLS and CDR2 is YYNGEE. CDR3 length: 15 residues. CDR3 DNA: TGTGCCAGCAGCGTGGGACTAGCGGGAGGCGAAGAGCAGTTCTTC. Its protein product is CASSVGLAGGEEQFF.

The rearrangement joins TRBV24-1 to TRBJ2-3; D gene unclear. The V end was cut by 2 bases, the J end by 0 bases, with 11 bases between. CDR3 length: 16 residues. Germline CDR1 reads KGHDR; CDR2 reads SFDVKD. CDR3 DNA: TGTGCCACCAGTGATTCGCCGGGTACTAGCACAGATACGCAGTATTTT. Translated, it gives CATSDSPGTSTDTQYF.

The chain has TRBV4-2 and TRBJ2-3; weak D call: TRBD2 (7 bases). This CDR3 spans 15 amino acids. CDR1 and CDR2 from the germline V gene are LGHNA and YNFKEQ. The germline V and J ends were trimmed by 0 bases and 1 base, with 8 bases remaining between them. CDR3 loop: CASSQEGGGTDTQYF. In DNA, the CDR3 is TGTGCCAGCAGCCAAGAAGGGGGGGGCACAGATACGCAGTATTTT.

This chain joins TRBV2 and TRBJ2-1; D unclear. V was pared by 4 bases and J by 6 bases, with 13 bases between. CDR1 SNHLY and CDR2 FYNNEI come from the germline V gene. CDR3 length: 14 residues. The CDR3 region has the DNA TGTGCCAGCAGTGCGGGTGGTCCCGTCAATGAGCAGTTCTTC. Translation: CASSAGGPVNEQFF. Looking up the rest from reference TRBV2 and TRBJ2-1 gives the full variable domain: EPEVTQTPSHQVTQMGQEVILRCVPISNHLYFYWYRQILGQKVEFLVSFYNNEISEKSEIFDDQFSVERPDGSNFTLKIRSTKLEDSAMYFCASSAGGPVNEQFFGPGTRLTVL.

V gene TRBV2 combines with J gene TRBJ2-4, with D unclear. The CDR3 is 16 amino acids. Deletions cut 4 bases from V and 0 bases from J, with 13 bases between. Germline CDR1 reads SNHLY; CDR2 reads FYNNEI. This CDR3 reads CASSVEQLLAKNIQYF. CDR3 sequence (DNA): TGTGCCAGCAGTGTGGAGCAGCTACTAGCCAAAAACATTCAGTACTTC.

The chain links TRBV30 to TRBJ1-1; D might be TRBD1 (5 bases). The CDR3 extends over 15 amino acids. In germline, CDR1 is GTSNPN, CDR2 SVGIG (reference sequence). Deletions cut 5 bases from V and 5 bases from J, with 21 bases between. CDR3: CAWDWALGGGTEAFF. The CDR3 bases are TGTGCCTGGGACTGGGCTCTTGGGGGGGGGACTGAAGCTTTCTTT.

V and J are TRBV2 and TRBJ1-2; 8 bases map to TRBD1. Unmatched junction bases numbered 11, after V lost 6 bases and J lost 8 bases. The V gene's germline CDR1 is SNHLY and CDR2 FYNNEI. This CDR3 contains 14 residues. For the CDR3, the DNA is TGTGCCAGCAGCAGGGGGACAGGATTTGAGGGCTACACCTTC. It codes for CASSRGTGFEGYTF. Full variable domain (outside the CDR3, taken from reference TRBV2 and TRBJ1-2): EPEVTQTPSHQVTQMGQEVILRCVPISNHLYFYWYRQILGQKVEFLVSFYNNEISEKSEIFDDQFSVERPDGSNFTLKIRSTKLEDSAMYFCASSRGTGFEGYTFGSGTRLTVV.

The rearrangement links TRBV12-3 or TRBV12-4 to TRBJ1-2; D gene uncertain. Trimming removed 6 bases at V and 7 bases at J, with 9 bases between. This CDR3 spans 11 amino acids. CDR3 in DNA: TGTGCCAGCAGACAGTTTTCTGGCTACACCTTC. This sequence encodes CASRQFSGYTF.

CDR3 sequence: CASGSGTGATDTQYF. Written as DNA, the CDR3 is TGTGCCAGCGGGAGTGGGACAGGGGCCACAGATACGCAGTATTTT. The chain combines TRBV7-6 with TRBJ2-3; 10 nucleotides line up with TRBD1. Germline CDR1 SGHVS, CDR2 FNYEAQ. J gave up 2 bases and V 8 bases, and 7 bases lay outside the gene matches. This CDR3 contains 15 residues.

The gene calls are TRBV11-3 and TRBJ2-3; D not certain. The length of the CDR3 is 13 residues. CDR1 SGHNT and CDR2 YENEEA come from the germline V gene. Trimming stripped 5 bases from V and 1 base from J, with 7 bases between. The CDR3 DNA reads as TGTGCCAGCAGCCACCGGGGCACAGATACGCAGTATTTT. It specifies CASSHRGTDTQYF.